A selection of T cell receptor beta chains follows, all from one sample in a study of T cells in Graves' hyperthyroidism and ophthalmopathy. TCRdb independently ran MiXCR on the multiplex PCR reads; one entry per CDR3 protein. This table has around 400,000 distinct CDR3 sequences, about 13% appearing once. The sequenced material came from blood. The receptor set was obtained from a woman in her late teens or twenties with Graves' hyperthyroidism. Both conserved end residues are part of each CDR3. D genes are given only for firm matches. Size is omitted from some rows. Given values are once, few, many or a class for expanded clones.

clone size,V gene,D gene,CDR3 length,J gene,CDR3 protein,CDR3 DNA
many,TRBV5-1,NA,17,TRBJ2-7,CASSLAPGLKVTYEQYF,TGCGCCAGCAGCTTGGCGCCGGGCCTCAAGGTTACTTACGAGCAGTACTTC
few,TRBV6-1,NA,15,TRBJ2-3,CASSEAGGTPDTQYF,TGTGCCAGCAGTGAAGCCGGCGGAACCCCAGATACGCAGTATTTT
many,TRBV29-1,NA,16,TRBJ2-2,CSVVADSYLNTGELFF,TGCAGCGTTGTTGCCGACTCTTACCTGAACACCGGGGAGCTGTTTTTT
NA,TRBV4-3,NA,13,TRBJ2-7,CASSQEGGYEQYF,TGCGCCAGCAGCCAAGAGGGGGGCTACGAGCAGTACTTC
many,TRBV28,NA,15,TRBJ1-2,CASSSGGGGENGYTF,TGTGCCAGCAGCTCGGGGGGGGGAGGGGAGAATGGCTACACCTTC
NA,TRBV28,NA,16,TRBJ2-6,CASSLGGASGAKVLTF,TGCGCCAGCAGTTTAGGGGGGGCCTCTGGGGCCAAAGTCCTGACTTTC
many,TRBV29-1,NA,16,TRBJ1-6,CSVRWGGGDGASPLHF,TGCAGCGTCCGGTGGGGGGGAGGGGATGGAGCGTCACCCCTCCACTTT
many,TRBV9,TRBD2,16,TRBJ2-5,CASSVAASGPQETQYF,TGTGCCAGCAGCGTAGCGGCTAGCGGACCCCAAGAGACCCAGTACTTC
many,TRBV5-6,TRBD1,13,TRBJ1-5,CASSRTGYQPQHF,TGTGCCAGCAGTCGGACAGGGTATCAGCCCCAGCATTTT
NA,TRBV7-9,NA,15,TRBJ1-2,CASSSKAQTLGGYTF,TGTGCCAGCAGCTCTAAGGCACAGACCTTAGGTGGCTACACCTTC
many,TRBV20-1,NA,17,TRBJ1-5,CSARDRTEPYSNQPQHF,TGCAGTGCTAGAGACCGGACAGAACCTTATAGCAATCAGCCCCAGCATTTT
many,TRBV6-2/TRBV6-3,NA,13,TRBJ2-1,CASSRGMGNEQFF,TGTGCCAGCAGCCGCGGGATGGGTAATGAGCAGTTCTTC
many,TRBV18,TRBD1,14,TRBJ1-2,CASSPQTGDYGYTF,TGTGCCAGCTCACCACAAACAGGGGACTATGGCTACACCTTC
many,TRBV6-2/TRBV6-3,NA,15,TRBJ2-7,CASSALETYSYEQYF,TGTGCCAGCAGCGCCCTAGAGACATATTCCTACGAGCAGTACTTC
NA,TRBV7-2,NA,14,TRBJ2-7,CASSRQQGPYEQYF,TGTGCCAGCAGTCGCCAACAGGGCCCCTACGAGCAGTACTTC
many,TRBV3-1,NA,14,TRBJ2-2,CASSQNRATGELFF,TGTGCCAGCAGCCAAAACAGGGCCACCGGGGAGCTGTTTTTT
many,TRBV18,NA,14,TRBJ1-1,CASSPEQGWVEAFF,TGTGCCAGCTCACCAGAACAGGGATGGGTAGAAGCTTTCTTT
few,TRBV4-3,NA,17,TRBJ2-2,CASSQVAASGDTGELFF,TGCGCCAGCAGCCAAGTGGCGGCGTCTGGCGACACCGGGGAGCTGTTTTTT
many,TRBV30,NA,14,TRBJ1-4,CAWSVPDGNEKLFF,TGTGCCTGGAGTGTTCCAGATGGTAATGAAAAACTGTTTTTT
many,TRBV7-2,NA,14,TRBJ2-5,CASRKGQTQETQYF,TGTGCCAGCAGAAAAGGGCAGACTCAAGAGACCCAGTACTTC
many,TRBV28,NA,15,TRBJ1-2,CASSSDGTANYGYTF,TGTGCCAGCAGCTCTGACGGGACCGCTAACTATGGCTACACCTTC
few,TRBV27,TRBD1,15,TRBJ2-7,CASSAGTGGRNEQYF,TGTGCCAGCAGCGCAGGGACAGGGGGCAGAAACGAGCAGTACTTC
many,TRBV11-2,NA,15,TRBJ2-7,CASSFAQESSYEQYF,TGTGCCAGCAGCTTCGCCCAGGAGAGCTCCTACGAGCAGTACTTC
NA,TRBV6-2/TRBV6-3,TRBD1,16,TRBJ2-3,CASSSGQGAPRGTQYF,TGTGCCAGCAGTTCCGGACAGGGGGCCCCTCGGGGTACGCAGTATTTT
many,TRBV12-3/TRBV12-4,TRBD1,15,TRBJ1-1,CASSPNRGQVSEAFF,TGTGCCAGCAGTCCAAACAGGGGGCAGGTCTCTGAAGCTTTCTTT
NA,TRBV20-1,NA,15,TRBJ1-5,CSARVRTYGSQPQHF,TGCAGTGCTAGGGTCCGGACTTACGGAAGTCAGCCCCAGCATTTT